This T cell receptor (beta chain) stems from a study of technical replicates of blood from a handful of donors. Germline lookup yields CDR1 MNHEY and CDR2 SVGAGI. V dropped 6 bases and J dropped 7 bases, with 10 bases sitting between them. The length of the CDR3 is 11 residues. Method: immunoSEQ multiplex PCR; TCRdb's copy keeps in-frame clones and lacks some. Of some 82,000 clones listed, 95% to 98% were seen once; the top ten hold 0.15% to 0.2%. The source is a human donor in good health. Sequenced sample: T cells isolated from PBMCs. This chain uses TRBV6-5 with TRBJ2-7, with TRBD1 as a possible D gene (6 bases). DNA of the CDR3: TGTGCCAGCAGCCAAGGACAGGAGCAGTACTTC. It specifies CASSQGQEQYF.